These T cell receptor beta chains were read from a single sample in a study of T-cell memory formation after mild COVID-19. TCRdb fed the 5' RACE reads into MiXCR, producing one record per CDR3 protein. The sample carries roughly 310,000 distinct CDR3 sequences, more than 15% recorded once. The sample was PBMCs or a T cell subset sorted from them (not recorded which). All receptors come from a man aged 18 to 29 who had mild COVID-19 (a few samples of this study predate the infection). Cell type and time point are not known. Both conserved end residues are trimmed from each CDR3. D genes are given only for firm matches.

V	D	J	length	CDR3
TRBV7-2	-	TRBJ2-5	14	ASSRRRVSGGETQY
TRBV5-1	-	TRBJ2-3	13	ASSSNRVGSDTQY
TRBV24-1	TRBD2	TRBJ2-3	12	ATSDSSGGDTQY
TRBV29-1	-	TRBJ2-5	12	SVFRSRARETQY
TRBV20-1	-	TRBJ2-3	14	SARGFRRTSTDTQY
TRBV7-2	TRBD2	TRBJ2-5	14	ASSLRPSGGVETQY
TRBV20-1	-	TRBJ2-5	11	SPTRLPQETQY
TRBV21-1	-	TRBJ1-5	13	ASSKVRDKNQPQH
TRBV7-8	TRBD2	TRBJ2-3	13	ASSFSGGAPDTQY
TRBV10-1	TRBD1	TRBJ2-1	15	ASSARDRGPSYNEQF
TRBV5-1	-	TRBJ1-1	11	ASSTGVNTEAF
TRBV12-3/TRBV12-4	TRBD1	TRBJ2-2	14	ASITFEAGGTGELF
TRBV27	-	TRBJ2-4	14	ASSLWLTLAKNIQY
TRBV6-1	TRBD1	TRBJ1-2	12	ASRVQGTNYGYT
TRBV10-3	-	TRBJ1-5	11	AISAAWNQPQH
TRBV4-3	TRBD2	TRBJ2-3	14	ASSQDTSGGSDTQY
TRBV6-5	TRBD1	TRBJ1-1	11	ASTRQGNTEAF
TRBV7-2	-	TRBJ1-2	12	ASSLGTDLRGYT
TRBV20-1	TRBD2	TRBJ2-1	13	SAPLAGGPRYEQF
TRBV4-1	-	TRBJ1-5	13	ASSQAGRNDQPQH
TRBV11-1	TRBD1	TRBJ2-2	14	ASSPGQGASTGELF
TRBV7-2	TRBD2	TRBJ2-1	11	ASSVGTNDEQF
TRBV10-3	TRBD1	TRBJ1-2	13	AISEPGTDTYGYT
TRBV7-2	-	TRBJ1-6	14	ASSLILGGLNSPLH
TRBV12-3/TRBV12-4	-	TRBJ1-1	12	ASSTQGMNTEAF
TRBV4-2	TRBD2	TRBJ2-2	15	ASSQGLAGGNTGELF
TRBV19	TRBD1	TRBJ1-1	13	ASKQGPEMNTEAF
TRBV9	-	TRBJ2-1	14	ASSVGGARQGDEQF
TRBV24-1	-	TRBJ2-1	13	ATSARPGPGNEQF
TRBV4-1	TRBD1	TRBJ2-5	13	ASSRGQGFGETQY
TRBV5-1	TRBD2	TRBJ2-3	14	ASSLLAGGSTDTQY
TRBV6-1	-	TRBJ2-7	10	ASSEVKAEQY
TRBV7-9	-	TRBJ2-2	16	ASSLGGGQLANTGELF
TRBV6-5	-	TRBJ2-7	9	ATLSSYEQY
TRBV7-3	TRBD2	TRBJ2-1	17	ASSLTPRLAGGVNNEQF
TRBV11-2	-	TRBJ2-1	13	ASSLNDREVNEQF
TRBV7-6	TRBD1	TRBJ1-3	14	ASSLAGTGRRTTIY
TRBV4-1	TRBD1	TRBJ1-2	14	ASSQEPGQGSYGYT
TRBV5-1	-	TRBJ1-2	12	ASSFRGGDYGYT
TRBV5-1	-	TRBJ1-4	12	ASSLGLFNEKLF
TRBV2	TRBD1	TRBJ2-3	9	ARQGLDTQY